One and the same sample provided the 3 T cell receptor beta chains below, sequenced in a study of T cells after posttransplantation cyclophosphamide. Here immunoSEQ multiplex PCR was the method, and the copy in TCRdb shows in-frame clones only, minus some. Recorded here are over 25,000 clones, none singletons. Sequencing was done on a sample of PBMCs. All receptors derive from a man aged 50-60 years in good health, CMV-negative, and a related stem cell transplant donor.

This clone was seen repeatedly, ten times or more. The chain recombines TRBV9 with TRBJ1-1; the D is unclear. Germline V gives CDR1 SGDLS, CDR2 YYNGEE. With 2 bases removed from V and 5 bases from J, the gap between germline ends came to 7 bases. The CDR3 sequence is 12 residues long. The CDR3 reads CASSVAGTEAFF. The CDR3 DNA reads TGTGCCAGCAGCGTTGCAGGTACTGAAGCTTTCTTT.

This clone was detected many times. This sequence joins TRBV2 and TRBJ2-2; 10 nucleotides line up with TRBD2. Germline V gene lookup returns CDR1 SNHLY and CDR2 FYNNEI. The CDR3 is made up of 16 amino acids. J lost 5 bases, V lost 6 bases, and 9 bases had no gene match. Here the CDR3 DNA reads TGTGCCAGCAGGAGTGCTAGCGGGAGCGATACCGGGGAGCTGTTTTTT. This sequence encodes CASRSASGSDTGELFF.

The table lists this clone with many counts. The CDR3 DNA sequence: TGCAGCGTTGAAGATTGGCAGGGACTATCTAACTATGGCTACACCTTC. The encoded protein is CSVEDWQGLSNYGYTF. This chain connects TRBV29-1 to TRBJ1-2; possibly TRBD1 for D (5 bases). The CDR3 length is 16 residues. CDR1 is SQVTM and CDR2 is ANQGSEA in the germline V gene. V lost 0 bases and J lost 0, with 14 bases in between.